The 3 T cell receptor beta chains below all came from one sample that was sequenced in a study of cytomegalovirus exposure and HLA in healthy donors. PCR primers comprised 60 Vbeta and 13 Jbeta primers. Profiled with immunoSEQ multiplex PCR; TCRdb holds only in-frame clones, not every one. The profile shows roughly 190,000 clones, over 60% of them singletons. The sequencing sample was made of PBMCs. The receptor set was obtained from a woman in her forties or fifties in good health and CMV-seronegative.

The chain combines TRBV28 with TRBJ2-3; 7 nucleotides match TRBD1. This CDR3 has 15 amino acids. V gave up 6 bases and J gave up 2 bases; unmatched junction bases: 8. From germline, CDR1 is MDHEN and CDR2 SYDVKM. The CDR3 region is CASSTPGQNTDTQYF. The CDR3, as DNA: TGTGCCAGCAGCACTCCGGGACAGAACACAGATACGCAGTATTTT.

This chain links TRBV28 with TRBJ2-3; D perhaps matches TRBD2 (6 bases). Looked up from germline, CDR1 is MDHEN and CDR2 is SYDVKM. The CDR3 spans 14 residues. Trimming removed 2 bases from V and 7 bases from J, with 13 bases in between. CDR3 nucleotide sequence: TGTGCCAGCAGTTTAACCCAACTAGCCCATACGCAGTATTTT. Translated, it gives CASSLTQLAHTQYF.

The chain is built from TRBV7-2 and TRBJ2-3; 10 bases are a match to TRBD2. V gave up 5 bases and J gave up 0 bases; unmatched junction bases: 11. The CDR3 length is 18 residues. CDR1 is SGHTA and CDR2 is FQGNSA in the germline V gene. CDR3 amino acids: CASSLARTSGTSTDTQYF. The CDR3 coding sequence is TGTGCCAGCAGCCTCGCCCGGACTAGCGGTACTAGCACAGATACGCAGTATTTT.